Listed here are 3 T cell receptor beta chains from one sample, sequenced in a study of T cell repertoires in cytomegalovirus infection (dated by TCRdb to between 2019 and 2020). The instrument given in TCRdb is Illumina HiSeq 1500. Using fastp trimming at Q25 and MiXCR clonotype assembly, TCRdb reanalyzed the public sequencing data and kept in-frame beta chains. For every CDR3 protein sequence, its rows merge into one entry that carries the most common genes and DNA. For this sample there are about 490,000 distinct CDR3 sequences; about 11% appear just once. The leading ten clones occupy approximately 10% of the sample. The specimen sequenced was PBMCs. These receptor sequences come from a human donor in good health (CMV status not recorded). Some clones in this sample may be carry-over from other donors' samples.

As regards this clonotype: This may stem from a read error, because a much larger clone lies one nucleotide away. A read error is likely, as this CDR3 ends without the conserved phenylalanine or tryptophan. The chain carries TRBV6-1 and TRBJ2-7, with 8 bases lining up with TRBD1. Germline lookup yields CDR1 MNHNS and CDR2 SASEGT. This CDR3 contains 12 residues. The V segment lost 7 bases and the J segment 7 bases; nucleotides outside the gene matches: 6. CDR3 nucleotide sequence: TGTGCCAGCAAGCAGGGGGCGACTGAGCAGTACTGC. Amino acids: CASKQGATEQYC.

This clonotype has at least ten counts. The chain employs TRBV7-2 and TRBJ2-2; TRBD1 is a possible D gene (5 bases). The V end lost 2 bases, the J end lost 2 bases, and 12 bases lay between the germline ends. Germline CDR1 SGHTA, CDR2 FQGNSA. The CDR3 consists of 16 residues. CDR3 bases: TGTGCCAGCAGCTTAAGGCATGGGGCTAACACCGGGGAGCTGTTTTTT. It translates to CASSLRHGANTGELFF.

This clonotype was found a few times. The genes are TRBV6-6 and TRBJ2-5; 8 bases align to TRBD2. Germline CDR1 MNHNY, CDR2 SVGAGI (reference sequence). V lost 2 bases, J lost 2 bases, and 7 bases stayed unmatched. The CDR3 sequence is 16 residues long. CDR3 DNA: TGTGCCAGCAGTTACCCCAATTTAGCGGGGCAAGAGACCCAGTACTTC. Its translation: CASSYPNLAGQETQYF.